One TCR beta chain is described in this entry. One junction end does not reproduce the germline sequence, and a read error may be involved. Only in-frame clones appear in the TCRdb table, and some are missing; sequencing was by immunoSEQ multiplex PCR. Altogether around 60,000 clones are present, around 90% being singletons, with the ten largest covering around 1.6%. This sample was included in a study of T cell changes during pregnancy in multiple sclerosis. The CDR3 sequence is 15 residues long. Germline lookup yields CDR1 SSHAT and CDR2 FNYEAQ (reference sequence). The clonotype comes from a female donor with multiple sclerosis, enrolled in a pregnancy study. Sequenced here: peripheral blood, sampled in the first trimester of pregnancy. The chain carries TRBV7-7 and TRBJ2-3; 7 positions agree with TRBD1. The CDR3 spells CASSAQGGSTDTQYF. CDR3 bases: TGTGCTAGCAGCGCCCAAGGGGGCAGCACAGATACGCAGTATTTT.